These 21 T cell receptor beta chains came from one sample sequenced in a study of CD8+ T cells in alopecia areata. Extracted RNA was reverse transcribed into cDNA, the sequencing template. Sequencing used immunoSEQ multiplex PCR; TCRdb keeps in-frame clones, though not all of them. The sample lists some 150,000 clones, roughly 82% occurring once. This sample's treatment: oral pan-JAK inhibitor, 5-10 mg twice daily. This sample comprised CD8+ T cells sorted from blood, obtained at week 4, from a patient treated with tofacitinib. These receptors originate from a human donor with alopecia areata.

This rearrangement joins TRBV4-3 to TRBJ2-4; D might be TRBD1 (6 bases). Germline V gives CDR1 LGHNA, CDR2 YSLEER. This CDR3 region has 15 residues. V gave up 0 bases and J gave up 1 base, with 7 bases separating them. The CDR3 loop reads CASSQDRGAKNIQYF. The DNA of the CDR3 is TGCGCCAGCAGCCAAGATAGGGGGGCCAAAAACATTCAGTACTTC.

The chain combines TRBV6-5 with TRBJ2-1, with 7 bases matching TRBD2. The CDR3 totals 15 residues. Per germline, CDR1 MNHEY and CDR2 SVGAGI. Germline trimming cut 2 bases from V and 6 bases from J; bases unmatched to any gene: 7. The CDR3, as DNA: TGTGCCAGCAGTTACGATGGCGGGGGAATCAATGAGCAGTTCTTC. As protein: CASSYDGGGINEQFF.

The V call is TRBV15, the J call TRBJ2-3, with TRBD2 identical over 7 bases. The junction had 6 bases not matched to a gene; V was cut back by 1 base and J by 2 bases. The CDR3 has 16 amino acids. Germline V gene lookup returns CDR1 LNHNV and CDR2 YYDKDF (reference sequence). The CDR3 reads CATSRVPSGSTDTQYF. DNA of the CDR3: TGTGCCACCAGCAGAGTTCCTAGCGGATCCACAGATACGCAGTATTTT.

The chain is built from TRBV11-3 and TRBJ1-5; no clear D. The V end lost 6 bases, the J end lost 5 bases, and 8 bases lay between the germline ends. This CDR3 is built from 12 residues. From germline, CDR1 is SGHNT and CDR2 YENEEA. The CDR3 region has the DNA TGTGCCAGCAGTTATGGGGATCAGCCCCAGCATTTT. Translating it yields CASSYGDQPQHF. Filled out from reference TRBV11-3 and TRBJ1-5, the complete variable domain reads EAGVVQSPRYKIIEKKQPVAFWCNPISGHNTLYWYLQNLGQGPELLIRYENEEAVDDSQLPKDRFSAERLKGVDSTLKIQPAELGDSAVYLCASSYGDQPQHFGDGTRLSIL.

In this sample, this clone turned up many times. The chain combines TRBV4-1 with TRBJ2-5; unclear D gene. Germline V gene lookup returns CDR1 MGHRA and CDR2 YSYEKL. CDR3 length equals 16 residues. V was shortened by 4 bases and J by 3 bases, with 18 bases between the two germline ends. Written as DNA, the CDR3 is TGCGCCAGCAGCCTTTATTCGGGCTCACCTGAAGAGACCCAGTACTTC. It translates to CASSLYSGSPEETQYF.

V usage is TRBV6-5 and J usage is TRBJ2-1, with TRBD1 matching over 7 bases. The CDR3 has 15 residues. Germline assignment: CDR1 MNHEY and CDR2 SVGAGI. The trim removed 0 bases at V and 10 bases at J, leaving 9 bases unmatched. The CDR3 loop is CASSYSKTGSKEQFF. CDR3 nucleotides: TGTGCCAGCAGTTACTCGAAGACAGGGAGCAAGGAGCAGTTCTTC.

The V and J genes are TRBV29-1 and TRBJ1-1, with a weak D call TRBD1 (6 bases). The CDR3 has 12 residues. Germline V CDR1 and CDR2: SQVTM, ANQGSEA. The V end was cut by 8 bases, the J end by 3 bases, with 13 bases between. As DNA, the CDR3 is TGCAGCACCCAACCAGGGGACACTGAAGCTTTCTTT. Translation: CSTQPGDTEAFF.

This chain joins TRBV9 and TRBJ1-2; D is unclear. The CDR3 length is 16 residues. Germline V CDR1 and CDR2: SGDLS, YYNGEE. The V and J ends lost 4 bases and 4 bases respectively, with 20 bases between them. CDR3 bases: TGTGCCAGCAGCACCAACTGGCGGGGATCAACCTATGGCTACACCTTC. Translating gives CASSTNWRGSTYGYTF. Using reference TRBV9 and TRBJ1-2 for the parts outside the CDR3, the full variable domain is DSGVTQTPKHLITATGQRVTLRCSPRSGDLSVYWYQQSLDQGLQFLIQYYNGEERAKGNILERFSAQQFPDLHSELNLSSLELGDSALYFCASSTNWRGSTYGYTFGSGTRLTVV.

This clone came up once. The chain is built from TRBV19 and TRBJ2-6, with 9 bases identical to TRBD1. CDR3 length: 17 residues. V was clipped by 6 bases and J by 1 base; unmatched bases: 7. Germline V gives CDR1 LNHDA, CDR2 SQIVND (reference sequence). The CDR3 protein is CASSPDRGASGANVLTF. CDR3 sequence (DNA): TGTGCCAGTAGCCCTGACAGGGGGGCTTCTGGGGCCAACGTCCTGACTTTC.

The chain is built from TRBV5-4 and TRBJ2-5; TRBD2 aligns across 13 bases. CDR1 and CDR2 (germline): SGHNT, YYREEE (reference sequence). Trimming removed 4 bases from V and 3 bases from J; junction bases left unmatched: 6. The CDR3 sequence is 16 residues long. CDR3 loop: CASSPGLAGRKETQYF. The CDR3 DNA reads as TGTGCCAGCAGCCCGGGACTAGCGGGGCGTAAAGAGACCCAGTACTTC.

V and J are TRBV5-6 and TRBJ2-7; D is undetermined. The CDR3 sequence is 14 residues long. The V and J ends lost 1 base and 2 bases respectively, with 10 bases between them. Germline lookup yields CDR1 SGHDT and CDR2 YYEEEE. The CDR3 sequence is CASSLSRVTYEQYF. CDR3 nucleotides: TGTGCCAGCAGCTTGAGTCGTGTGACCTACGAGCAGTACTTC.

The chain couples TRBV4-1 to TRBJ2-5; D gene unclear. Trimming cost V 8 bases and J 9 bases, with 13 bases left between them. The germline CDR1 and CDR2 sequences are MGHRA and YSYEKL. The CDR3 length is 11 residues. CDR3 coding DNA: TGCGCCAGCGGCTGGGCAAGGGCCCAGTACTTC. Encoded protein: CASGWARAQYF.

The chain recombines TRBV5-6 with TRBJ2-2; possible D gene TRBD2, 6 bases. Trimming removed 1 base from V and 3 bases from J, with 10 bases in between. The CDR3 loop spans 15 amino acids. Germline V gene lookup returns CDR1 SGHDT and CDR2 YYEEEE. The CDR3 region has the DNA TGTGCCAGCAGCTTGAGTGGGACTTACACCGGGGAGCTGTTTTTT. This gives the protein CASSLSGTYTGELFF.

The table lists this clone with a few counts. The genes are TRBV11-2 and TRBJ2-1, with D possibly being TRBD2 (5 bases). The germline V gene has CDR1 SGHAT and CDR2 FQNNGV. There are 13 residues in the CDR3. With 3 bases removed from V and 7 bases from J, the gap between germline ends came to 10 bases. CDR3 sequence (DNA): TGTGCCAGCAGCTTGGGCTGGAGGAATGAGCAGTTCTTC. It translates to CASSLGWRNEQFF.

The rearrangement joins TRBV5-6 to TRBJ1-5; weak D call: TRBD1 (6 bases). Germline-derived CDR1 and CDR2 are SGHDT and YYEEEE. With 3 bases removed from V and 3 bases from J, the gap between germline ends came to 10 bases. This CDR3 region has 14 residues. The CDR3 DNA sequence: TGTGCCAGCAGCTCCCGGACAGTCAATCAGCCCCAGCATTTT. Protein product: CASSSRTVNQPQHF. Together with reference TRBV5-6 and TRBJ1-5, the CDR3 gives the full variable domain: DAGVTQSPTHLIKTRGQQVTLRCSPKSGHDTVSWYQQALGQGPQFIFQYYEEEERQRGNFPDRFSGHQFPNYSSELNVNALLLGDSALYLCASSSRTVNQPQHFGDGTRLSIL.

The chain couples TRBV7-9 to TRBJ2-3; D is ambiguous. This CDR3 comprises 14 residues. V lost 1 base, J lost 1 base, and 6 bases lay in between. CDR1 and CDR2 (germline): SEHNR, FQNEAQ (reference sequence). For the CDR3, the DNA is TGTGCCAGCAGCTTAGAAAGCCGCACAGATACGCAGTATTTT. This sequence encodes CASSLESRTDTQYF.

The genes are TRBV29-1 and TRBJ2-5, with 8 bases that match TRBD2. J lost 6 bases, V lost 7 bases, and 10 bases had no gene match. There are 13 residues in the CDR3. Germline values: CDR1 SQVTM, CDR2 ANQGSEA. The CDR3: CSAGRGARKTQYF. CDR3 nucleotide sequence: TGCAGCGCTGGGCGGGGGGCGAGAAAGACCCAGTACTTC.

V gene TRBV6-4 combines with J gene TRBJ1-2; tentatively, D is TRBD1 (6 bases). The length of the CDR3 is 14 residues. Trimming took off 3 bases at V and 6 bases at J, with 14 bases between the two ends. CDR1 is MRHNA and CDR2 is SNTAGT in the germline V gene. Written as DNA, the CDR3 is TGTGCCAGCAGTGAGGGCAGGGGATTGAATGGCTACACCTTC. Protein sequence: CASSEGRGLNGYTF.

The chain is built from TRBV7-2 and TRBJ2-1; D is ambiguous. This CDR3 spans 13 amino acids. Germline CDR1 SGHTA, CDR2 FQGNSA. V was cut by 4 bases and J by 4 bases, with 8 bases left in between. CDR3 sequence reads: CASSSYYYNEQFF. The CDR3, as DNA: TGTGCCAGCAGCTCATACTATTACAATGAGCAGTTCTTC. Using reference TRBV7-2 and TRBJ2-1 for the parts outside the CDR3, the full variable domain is GAGVSQSPSNKVTEKGKDVELRCDPISGHTALYWYRQSLGQGLEFLIYFQGNSAPDKSGLPSDRFSAERTGGSVSTLTIQRTQQEDSAVYLCASSSYYYNEQFFGPGTRLTVL.

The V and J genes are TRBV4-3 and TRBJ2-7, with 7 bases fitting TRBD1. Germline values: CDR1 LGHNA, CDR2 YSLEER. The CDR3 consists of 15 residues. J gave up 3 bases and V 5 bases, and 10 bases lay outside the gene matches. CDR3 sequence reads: CASSSAYRDSYEQYF. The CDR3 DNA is TGCGCCAGCAGCTCAGCGTACAGGGACAGCTACGAGCAGTACTTC.

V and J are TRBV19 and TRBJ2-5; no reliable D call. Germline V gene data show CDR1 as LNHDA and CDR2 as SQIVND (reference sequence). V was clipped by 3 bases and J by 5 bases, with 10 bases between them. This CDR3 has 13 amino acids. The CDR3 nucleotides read TGTGCCAGTAGTATCCTTACCTGGGAGACCCAGTACTTC. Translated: CASSILTWETQYF.